The rows below give T cell receptor beta chains drawn from one sample of a study of T cells in Graves' hyperthyroidism and ophthalmopathy. One entry per CDR3 protein, called by TCRdb with MiXCR from the multiplex PCR reads. The sample carries roughly 350,000 distinct CDR3 sequences, approximately 13% recorded once. Sequenced material: blood. The receptors derive from a woman aged 25 to 39 with Graves' hyperthyroidism. CDR3s include the opening cysteine and the closing phenylalanine or tryptophan. A D gene is named only where the DNA matches it firmly. The size field is filled for only some rows; it gives once, few, many or a size class.

CASSLQYSGEQFF TGTGCCAGCAGCTTGCAATACTCGGGTGAGCAGTTCTTC TRBV7-2 many . TRBJ2-1
CSATKPRIGTSGRVIHEQYF TGCAGTGCTACGAAGCCTCGGATCGGGACTAGCGGGAGGGTAATCCACGAGCAGTACTTC TRBV20-1 many TRBD2 TRBJ2-7
CASSHHRLVGELFF TGCGCCAGCAGCCACCATAGGCTAGTCGGGGAGCTGTTTTTT TRBV4-3 few . TRBJ2-2
CASSPHSGRAGRYF TGTGCCAGCAGCCCTCATAGCGGGAGGGCCGGGAGGTATTTT TRBV7-2 few TRBD2 TRBJ2-3
CASSSRDTLNTEAFF TGTGCCAGCAGCAGCCGGGACACCCTGAACACTGAAGCTTTCTTT TRBV7-2 many . TRBJ1-1
CASSQQQGPTDTQYF TGTGCCAGCAGCCAACAGCAGGGGCCCACAGATACGCAGTATTTT TRBV4-2 few . TRBJ2-3
CASSLTGTGASTDTQYF TGTGCCAGCAGTTTAACCGGGACAGGCGCCAGCACAGATACGCAGTATTTT TRBV28 few TRBD1 TRBJ2-3
CASSQEMNTEAFF TGTGCCAGCTCGCAGGAGATGAACACTGAAGCTTTCTTT TRBV18 many . TRBJ1-1
CASSTNREAGNTIYF TGTGCCAGCAGCACCAACAGAGAGGCCGGAAACACCATATATTTT TRBV11-2 many . TRBJ1-3
CASSLSGLTEAFF TGTGCCAGCAGTTTAAGCGGTTTGACTGAAGCTTTCTTT TRBV12-3/TRBV12-4 many . TRBJ1-1
CASSLRGRNQPQHF TGTGCCAGCAGCCTCAGGGGGCGCAATCAGCCCCAGCATTTT TRBV28 many TRBD1 TRBJ1-5
CASSLSGEATYEQYF TGTGCCAGCAGCTTGTCGGGGGAAGCGACCTACGAGCAGTACTTC TRBV7-2 many . TRBJ2-7
CASSPRRGGSSYEQYF TGTGCCAGCAGTCCACGCAGGGGGGGAAGCTCCTACGAGCAGTACTTC TRBV6-1 . . TRBJ2-7
CASSYSAGINAPQHF TGTGCCAGCAGTTACTCAGCCGGGATAAACGCGCCCCAGCATTTT TRBV6-5 few . TRBJ1-5
CASSSTGTNTEAFF TGTGCCAGCAGCTCCACAGGAACCAACACTGAAGCTTTCTTT TRBV7-8 many . TRBJ1-1
CASSQDGQIQETQYF TGTGCCAGCAGCCAAGATGGGCAAATACAAGAGACCCAGTACTTC TRBV4-2 . . TRBJ2-5
CASSDRLAADTQYF TGTGCCAGCAGCGACCGACTAGCAGCAGATACGCAGTATTTT TRBV9 few TRBD2 TRBJ2-3
CASSLEFQANTGELFF TGTGCCAGCAGTTTGGAGTTTCAGGCGAACACCGGGGAGCTGTTTTTT TRBV28 many . TRBJ2-2